This T cell receptor (beta chain) is drawn from a study of post-analysis software for immune sequencing data (dated by TCRdb to about 2015). Study-wide context: Recorded disease courses included relapsing-remitting, secondary progressive and progressive-relapsing multiple sclerosis, with some patients lacking subtype annotation. A subset of samples was prepared in parallel using single-end sample barcoding, then pooled and co-amplified after Illumina adapter ligation. The patient repertoires were compared against more than 10 previously published healthy control repertoires obtained from donors aged roughly 6 to 28 years. The full study reports these points: Patients showed significantly higher frequencies than controls for several TRBV segments, among them TRBV5-6, TRBV5-1 and TRBV20-1. Strong co-clustering of samples prepared in the same batch was shown by direct clustering with F measure, prompting a batch-effect correction. The multiple sclerosis patient group was slightly younger than the control group. Multiple sclerosis patients had significantly lower normalized Chao1 diversity than controls, a result that suggests substantial peripheral T-cell clonal expansion.

To demonstrate the VDJtools post-analysis software, the study profiled TCR beta repertoires from the peripheral blood of about 13 young patients with multiple sclerosis. The patients with multiple sclerosis were children and adolescents between about 6 and 15 years of age. With regard to this clonotype: The clone's antigen remains unknown. A junction boundary mismatches the germline segment, possibly from a read error.

Receptor amplification or capture employed PCR. This sample was sequenced with an Illumina HiSeq 2500. To reduce PCR and sequencing biases, unique molecular identifiers were incorporated into the TCR beta cDNA libraries. About 500,000 cDNA molecules were obtained for every 1 to 10 million input T cells, so each molecule roughly corresponded to one T cell. The patient libraries were prepared and sequenced with the same protocol used for the earlier healthy control dataset. Samples belonging to the same batch were prepared together, multiplexed and sequenced on a shared HiSeq lane. Under the source paper's analysis protocol: Raw barcoded reads were processed with MIGEC, and single-read molecular identifier groups were discarded before consensus assembly and CDR3 extraction. VDJtools was used for post-analysis of the clonotype tables, with diversity normalized by down-sampling every dataset to the smallest sample size. To correct batch-related cross-sample contamination, repertoire overlap clustering matched CDR3 amino acid sequences but not nucleotide sequences. Using fastp at Q25 and MiXCR, TCRdb reprocessed the public reads and kept productive beta chains. Identical CDR3 protein sequences are pooled into one entry, listed with their most common genes and DNA. TCRdb's processing, not the authors' own work, is the source of the V and J calls. A total of some 690,000 distinct CDR3 sequences appear in this sample, about 60% of them only once. In total, the top ten clones hold around 11% of the sample.

From the cysteine up to the phenylalanine, the CDR3 has a length of 14 residues. CDR3 DNA only is kept here, 42 bases in frame from base 1. CDR1 MNHNS and CDR2 SASEGT were looked up in the germline V gene. The chain employs TRBV6-1 and TRBJ2-3, and perhaps TRBD2 as D gene, on 6 matching bases. The clonotype originates from a girl aged 2-10 years with multiple sclerosis. Input material: blood. The CDR3 region reads CASREDVGGSTQYF. In nucleotide form, the sequence is TGTGCCAGCAGGGAAGACGTGGGAGGCAGTACGCAGTATTTT.